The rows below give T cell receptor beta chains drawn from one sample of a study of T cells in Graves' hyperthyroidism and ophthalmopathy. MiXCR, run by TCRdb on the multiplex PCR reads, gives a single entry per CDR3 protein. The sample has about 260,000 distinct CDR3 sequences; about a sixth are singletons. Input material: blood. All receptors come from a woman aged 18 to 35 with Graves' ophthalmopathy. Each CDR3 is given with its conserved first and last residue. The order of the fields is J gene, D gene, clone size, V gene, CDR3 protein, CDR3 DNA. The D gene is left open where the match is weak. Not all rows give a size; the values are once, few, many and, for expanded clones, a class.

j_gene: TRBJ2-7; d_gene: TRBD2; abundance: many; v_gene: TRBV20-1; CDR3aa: CSANLAGKTYEQYF; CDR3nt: TGCAGTGCTAACCTAGCGGGTAAAACCTACGAGCAGTACTTC
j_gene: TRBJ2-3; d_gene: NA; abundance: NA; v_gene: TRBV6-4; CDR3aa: CASSEGISTDTQYF; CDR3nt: TGTGCCAGCAGTGAGGGGATTAGCACAGATACGCAGTATTTT
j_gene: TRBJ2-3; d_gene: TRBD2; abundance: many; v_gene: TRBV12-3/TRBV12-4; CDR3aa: CASSPGLERTTQYF; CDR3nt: TGTGCCAGCAGTCCGGGACTAGAGAGAACTACGCAGTATTTT
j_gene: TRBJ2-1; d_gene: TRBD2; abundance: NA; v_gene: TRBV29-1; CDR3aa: CSVCLIGTSSYEQFF; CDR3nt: TGCAGCGTCTGTTTGATCGGGACTAGCAGCTATGAGCAGTTCTTC
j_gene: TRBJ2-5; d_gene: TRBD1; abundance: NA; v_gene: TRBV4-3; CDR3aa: CASSRYGTGVSGETQYF; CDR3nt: TGCGCCAGCAGCCGGTACGGGACAGGGGTATCAGGAGAGACCCAGTACTTC
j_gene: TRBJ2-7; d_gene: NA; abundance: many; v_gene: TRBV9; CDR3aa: CASSVGDIAYEQYF; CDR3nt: TGTGCCAGCAGCGTAGGGGACATAGCCTACGAGCAGTACTTC
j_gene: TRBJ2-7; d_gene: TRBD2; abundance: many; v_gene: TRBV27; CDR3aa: CASSLWGLAGRPYEQYF; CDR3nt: TGTGCCAGCAGTTTATGGGGACTAGCGGGGAGGCCCTACGAGCAGTACTTC
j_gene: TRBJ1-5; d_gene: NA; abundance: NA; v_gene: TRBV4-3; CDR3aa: CASSKEGGNQPQHF; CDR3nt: TGCGCCAGCAGCAAAGAGGGGGGAAATCAGCCCCAGCATTTT
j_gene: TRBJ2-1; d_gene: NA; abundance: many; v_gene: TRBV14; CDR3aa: CASSQETYEQFF; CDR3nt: TGTGCCAGCAGCCAAGAGACTTATGAGCAGTTCTTC
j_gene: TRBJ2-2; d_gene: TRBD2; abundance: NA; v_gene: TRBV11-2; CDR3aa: CASSFIAGGLPGELFF; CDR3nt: TGTGCCAGCAGCTTCATAGCGGGGGGTCTACCCGGGGAGCTGTTTTTT
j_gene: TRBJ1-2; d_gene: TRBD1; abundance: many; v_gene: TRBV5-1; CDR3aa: CASSPSGTGGKEYGYTF; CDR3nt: TGCGCCAGCAGCCCTTCTGGGACAGGGGGCAAAGAGTATGGCTACACCTTC
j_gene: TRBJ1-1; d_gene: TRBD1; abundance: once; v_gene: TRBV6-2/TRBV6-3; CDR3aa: CASSHGQGWTEAFF; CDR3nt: TGTGCCAGCAGTCACGGACAGGGGTGGACTGAAGCTTTCTTT
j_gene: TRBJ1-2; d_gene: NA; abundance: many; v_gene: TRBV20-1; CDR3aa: CSASDSRAVYGYTF; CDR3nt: TGCAGTGCTAGTGACTCCCGGGCCGTTTATGGCTACACCTTC
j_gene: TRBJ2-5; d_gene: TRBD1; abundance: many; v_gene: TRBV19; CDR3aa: CASTRGTGEAKTQYF; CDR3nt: TGTGCCAGTACGAGGGGGACAGGGGAGGCGAAGACCCAGTACTTC
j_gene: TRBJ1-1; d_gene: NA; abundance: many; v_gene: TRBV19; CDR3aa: CASSGSVTEAFF; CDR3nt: TGTGCCAGTAGTGGATCTGTCACTGAAGCTTTCTTT
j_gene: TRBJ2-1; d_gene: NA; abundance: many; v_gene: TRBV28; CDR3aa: CASRQTGKEQFF; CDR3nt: TGTGCCAGCAGACAAACAGGGAAGGAGCAGTTCTTC
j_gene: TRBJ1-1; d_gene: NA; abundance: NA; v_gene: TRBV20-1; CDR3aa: CSARGDRIEAFF; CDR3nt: TGCAGTGCTAGAGGAGACCGAATTGAAGCTTTCTTT
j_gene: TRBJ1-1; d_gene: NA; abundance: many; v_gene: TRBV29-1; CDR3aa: CSVHRLMNTEAFF; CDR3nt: TGCAGCGTTCACAGACTGATGAACACTGAAGCTTTCTTT
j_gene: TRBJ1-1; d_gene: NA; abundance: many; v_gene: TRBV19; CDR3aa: CASAVLGGARYTEAFF; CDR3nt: TGTGCCAGTGCTGTGCTCGGGGGCGCGCGGTACACTGAAGCTTTCTTT
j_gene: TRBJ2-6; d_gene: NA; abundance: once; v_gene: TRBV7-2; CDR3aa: CASSQDRVSGANVLTF; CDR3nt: TGTGCCAGCAGCCAAGACCGAGTGTCTGGGGCCAACGTCCTGACTTTC
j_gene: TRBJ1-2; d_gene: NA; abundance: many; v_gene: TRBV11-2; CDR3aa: CASSYPSSYGYTF; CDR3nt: TGTGCCAGCAGCTACCCCTCCAGCTATGGCTACACCTTC
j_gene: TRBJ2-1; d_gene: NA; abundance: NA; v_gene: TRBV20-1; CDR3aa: CSASHDSSYNEQFF; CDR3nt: TGCAGTGCTAGTCATGACAGCTCCTACAATGAGCAGTTCTTC
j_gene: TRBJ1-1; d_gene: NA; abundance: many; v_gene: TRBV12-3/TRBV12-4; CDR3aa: CASSLRRGNTEAFF; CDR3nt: TGTGCCAGCAGTTTACGCAGGGGGAACACTGAAGCTTTCTTT
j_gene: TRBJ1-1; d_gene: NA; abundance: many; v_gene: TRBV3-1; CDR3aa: CASSQNRDTSGAFF; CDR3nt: TGTGCCAGCAGCCAGAACCGGGACACCTCAGGGGCTTTCTTT
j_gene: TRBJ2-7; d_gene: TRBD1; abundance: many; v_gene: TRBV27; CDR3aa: CASSPGTGSGTSYEQYF; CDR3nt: TGTGCCAGCAGTCCCGGGACAGGGTCCGGGACGTCCTACGAGCAGTACTTC
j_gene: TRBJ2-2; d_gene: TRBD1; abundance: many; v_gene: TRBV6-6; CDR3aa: CASSYWTGNTGELFF; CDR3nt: TGTGCCAGCAGTTACTGGACAGGGAACACCGGGGAGCTGTTTTTT
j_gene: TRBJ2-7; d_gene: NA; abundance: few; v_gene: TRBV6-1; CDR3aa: CASSEVISYEQYF; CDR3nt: TGTGCCAGCAGTGAAGTGATTTCCTACGAGCAGTACTTC
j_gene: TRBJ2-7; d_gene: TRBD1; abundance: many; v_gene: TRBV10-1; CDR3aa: CASSSGTGRTGYEQYF; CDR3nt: TGCGCCAGCAGTTCCGGGACAGGGCGAACGGGGTACGAGCAGTACTTC
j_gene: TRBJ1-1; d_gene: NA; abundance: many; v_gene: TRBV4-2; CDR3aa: CASSQEGRRAASTEAFF; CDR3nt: TGTGCCAGCAGCCAAGAGGGTCGGAGGGCGGCCAGCACTGAAGCTTTCTTT
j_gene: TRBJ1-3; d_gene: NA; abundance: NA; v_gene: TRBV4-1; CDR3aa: CASSQGAISGNTIYF; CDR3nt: TGCGCCAGCAGCCAAGGTGCAATTTCTGGAAACACCATATATTTT
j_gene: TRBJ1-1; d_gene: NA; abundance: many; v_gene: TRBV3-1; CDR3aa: CASRDSGTVNTEAFF; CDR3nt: TGTGCCAGCAGAGATTCCGGGACGGTGAACACTGAAGCTTTCTTT
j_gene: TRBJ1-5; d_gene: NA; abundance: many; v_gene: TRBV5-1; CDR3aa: CASSLEGLGVGQPQHF; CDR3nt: TGCGCCAGCAGCTTGGAAGGGCTGGGGGTCGGTCAGCCCCAGCATTTT
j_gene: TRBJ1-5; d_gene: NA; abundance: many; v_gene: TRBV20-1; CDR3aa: CSAQEWGFSNQPQHF; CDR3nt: TGCAGTGCTCAGGAGTGGGGATTTAGCAATCAGCCCCAGCATTTT
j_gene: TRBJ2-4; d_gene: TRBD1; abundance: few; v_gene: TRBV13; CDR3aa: CASSLWAGGSKNIQYF; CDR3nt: TGTGCCAGCAGCTTATGGGCAGGGGGTTCCAAAAACATTCAGTACTTC
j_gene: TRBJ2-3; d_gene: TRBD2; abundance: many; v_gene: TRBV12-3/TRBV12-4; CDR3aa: CASSFSLAGGPGRTDTQYF; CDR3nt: TGTGCCAGCAGTTTTTCACTAGCGGGAGGTCCTGGTAGGACAGATACGCAGTATTTT
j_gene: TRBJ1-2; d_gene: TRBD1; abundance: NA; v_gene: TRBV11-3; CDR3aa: CASSWGDRGYGYTF; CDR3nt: TGTGCCAGCAGCTGGGGGGACAGGGGGTATGGCTACACCTTC
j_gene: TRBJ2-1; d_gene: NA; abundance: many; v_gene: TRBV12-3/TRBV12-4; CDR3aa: CASSTGYEPYNEQFF; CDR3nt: TGTGCCAGCAGCACAGGGTACGAGCCCTACAATGAGCAGTTCTTC
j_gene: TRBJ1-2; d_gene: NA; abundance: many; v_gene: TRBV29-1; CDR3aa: CSGYIEGYTF; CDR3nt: TGCAGCGGTTATATCGAGGGCTACACCTTC
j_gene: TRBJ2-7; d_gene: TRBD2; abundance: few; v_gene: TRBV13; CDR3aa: CASNPTVRTSGGVFGDEQYF; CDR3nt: TGTGCCAGCAACCCAACGGTGAGGACTAGCGGGGGGGTTTTTGGTGACGAGCAGTACTTC
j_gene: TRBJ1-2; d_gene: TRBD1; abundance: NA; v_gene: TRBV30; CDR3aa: CAWDPGQTNYGYTF; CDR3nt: TGTGCCTGGGACCCGGGACAGACAAACTATGGCTACACCTTC
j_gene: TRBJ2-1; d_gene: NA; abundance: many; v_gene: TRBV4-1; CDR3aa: CASSFTVMDQGTNEQFF; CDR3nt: TGCGCCAGCAGCTTCACAGTAATGGACCAGGGTACAAATGAGCAGTTCTTC
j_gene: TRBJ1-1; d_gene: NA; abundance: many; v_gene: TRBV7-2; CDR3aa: CASSFMGNTEAFF; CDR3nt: TGTGCCAGCAGCTTCATGGGGAACACTGAAGCTTTCTTT
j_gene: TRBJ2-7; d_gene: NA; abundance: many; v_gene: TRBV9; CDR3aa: CASSEGGAEEQYF; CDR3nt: TGTGCCAGCAGCGAGGGGGGGGCCGAGGAGCAGTACTTC
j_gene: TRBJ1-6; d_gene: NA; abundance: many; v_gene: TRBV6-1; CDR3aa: CASSENPWVSPLHF; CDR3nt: TGTGCCAGCAGTGAGAACCCGTGGGTCTCACCCCTCCACTTT
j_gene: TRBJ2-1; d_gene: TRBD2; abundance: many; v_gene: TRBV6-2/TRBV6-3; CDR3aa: CASMGPGTSGYNEQFF; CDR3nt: TGTGCCAGCATGGGACCCGGGACTAGCGGGTACAATGAGCAGTTCTTC
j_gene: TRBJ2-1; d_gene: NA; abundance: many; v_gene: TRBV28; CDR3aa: CASNTATSGYYNEQFF; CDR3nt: TGTGCCAGCAACACTGCGACCAGCGGGTACTACAATGAGCAGTTCTTC
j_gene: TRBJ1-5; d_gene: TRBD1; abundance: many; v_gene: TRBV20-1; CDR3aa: CSATQGASNQPQHF; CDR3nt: TGCAGTGCTACACAGGGGGCTAGCAATCAGCCCCAGCATTTT
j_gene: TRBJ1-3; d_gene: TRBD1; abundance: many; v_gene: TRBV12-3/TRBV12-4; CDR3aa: CASSRTGEVGNTIYF; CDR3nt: TGTGCCAGCAGCCGAACAGGGGAGGTTGGAAACACCATATATTTT
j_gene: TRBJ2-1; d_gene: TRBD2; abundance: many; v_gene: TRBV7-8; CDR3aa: CASRPTSGIYNEQFF; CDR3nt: TGTGCCAGCAGACCCACTAGCGGAATCTACAATGAGCAGTTCTTC
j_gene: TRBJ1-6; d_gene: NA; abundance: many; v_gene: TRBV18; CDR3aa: CASSLDRYSPLHF; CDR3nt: TGTGCCAGCTCACTTGACAGATATTCACCCCTCCACTTT
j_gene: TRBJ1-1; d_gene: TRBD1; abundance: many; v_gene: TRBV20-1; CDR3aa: CSARRDSRKTEAFF; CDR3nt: TGCAGTGCTAGAAGGGACAGCCGGAAAACTGAAGCTTTCTTT
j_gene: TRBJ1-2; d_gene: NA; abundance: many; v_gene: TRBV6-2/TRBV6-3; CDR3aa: CASSYRRENGYTF; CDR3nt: TGTGCCAGCAGTTACCGCAGGGAGAATGGCTACACCTTC
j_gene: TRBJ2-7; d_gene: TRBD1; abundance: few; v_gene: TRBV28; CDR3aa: CASSLYSLQGFEQCF; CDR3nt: TGTGCCAGCAGTTTATATTCCCTACAGGGGTTCGAGCAGTGCTTC
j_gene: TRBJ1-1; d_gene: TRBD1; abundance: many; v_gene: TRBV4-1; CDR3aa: CASSQDRGPTEAFF; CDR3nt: TGCGCCAGCAGCCAAGACAGGGGGCCCACTGAAGCTTTCTTT
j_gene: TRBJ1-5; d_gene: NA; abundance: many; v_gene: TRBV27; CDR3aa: CASSLIGGQSNQPQHF; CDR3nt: TGTGCCAGCAGTTTAATTGGGGGGCAGAGCAATCAGCCCCAGCATTTT